Reported below is one TCR beta chain. A single base is all that separates this from a far larger clone, so a read error is likely. Other nucleotide sequences in the sample specify the same CDR3. The donors were all Caucasian adults (living in Nashville, Tennessee). The data belong to a study of shared clonotypes between healthy human individuals. The CDR3 spans 14 residues. Looked up from germline, CDR1 is GTSNPN and CDR2 is SVGIG (reference sequence). Between the trimmed V and J ends, which lost 1 base and 5 bases, there was a span of 13 bases. Clones were read by immunoSEQ multiplex PCR, and TCRdb kept only the in-frame ones, dropping some. The table has about 460,000 clones, roughly four fifths seen once.

The V call is TRBV30, the J call TRBJ2-3; D is ambiguous. Sequencing was done on a sample of PBMCs. This receptor was taken from a woman aged 40 to 50 in good health. Some clones in this sample may be carry-over from other donors' samples. The CDR3 coding sequence is TGTGCCTGGAGTGACCACGGAGAAGTAGATACGCAGTATTTT. As protein: CAWSDHGEVDTQYF.